This T cell receptor beta chain was recovered during a study of a mutant IDH1 vaccine in newly diagnosed glioma. About the research overall: Patients came in for eight vaccinations, in weeks 1, 3, 5, 7, 11, 15, 19 and 23. Of the patients given treatment, roughly 62% were male and approximately 38% were female, and a mean age of about 44 years was recorded.

Documented time point: week 5, during vaccination. Each vaccine dose was 300 ug of mutant IDH1 20-mer peptide, with topical imiquimod. The assay was immunoSEQ multiplex PCR, and TCRdb's table has in-frame clones only and misses some. The sample lists roughly 51,000 clones, less than 85% seen once, with roughly 3.3% in the top ten. Details on this clone: The target antigen is unknown.

V was pared by 4 bases and J by 3 bases, with 13 bases between. The CDR3 runs 15 residues. Per germline, CDR1 SNHLY and CDR2 FYNNEI. This clonotype originated in a woman younger than 35 with glioma. Some clones in this sample may be carry-over from other donors' samples. The chain uses TRBV2 and TRBJ1-5, with D possibly matching TRBD1 (6 bases). The material sequenced was PBMCs, taken from a glioma patient whose treatment included an IDH1 peptide vaccine. The CDR3, as DNA: TGTGCCAGCAGTGCGGACAGTGTGATCAATCAGCCCCAGCATTTT. It codes for CASSADSVINQPQHF.